The clone carrying this TCR beta chain occurred many times. TCRdb recomputed calls from the 5' RACE reads with MiXCR, one row per CDR3 protein. The sample lists 70,000 to 85,000 distinct CDR3 sequences, 12% seen once, with less than 3% in the top ten. This specimen belongs to a study of early T cells in non-severe SARS-CoV-2 infection. The CDR3 spans 14 residues. Trimming shortened V by 6 bases and J by 11 bases, and 22 bases separated the two germline ends. This TCR was recovered from an adult who was a healthcare worker with PCR-confirmed SARS-CoV-2 infection or an uninfected control (not recorded which). The sequencing input was whole blood. The rearrangement joins TRBV12-3 or TRBV12-4 to TRBJ1-1; perhaps TRBD1 as D (5 bases). The CDR3 reads CASSPWGGVYGAFF. The DNA of the CDR3 is TGTGCCAGCAGCCCTTGGGGAGGGGTATATGGGGCTTTCTTT.